This passage covers 6 T cell receptor beta chains from one sample sequenced in a study of blood T cell repertoires in COVID-19. The protocol was immunoSEQ multiplex PCR, while the TCRdb copy is restricted to in-frame clones and leaves out a portion. The sample has some 190,000 clones; 82% are singletons. What was sequenced was peripheral blood. The source of these receptors is a woman older than 75 with active or convalescent COVID-19.

This clone has a handful of counts. J is TRBJ1-4 and V is TRBV7-2; 8 bases line up with TRBD1. With V trimmed by 5 bases and J by 0 bases, 8 bases remained unmatched. The CDR3 sequence is 17 residues long. Germline V lookup: CDR1 SGHTA, CDR2 FQGNSA. CDR3 sequence: CASSVTGQAATNEKLFF. The CDR3 bases are TGTGCCAGCAGCGTCACGGGACAGGCAGCAACTAATGAAAAACTGTTTTTT.

The V and J genes are TRBV28 and TRBJ2-3, with 11 bases matching TRBD2. CDR1 and CDR2 from the germline V gene are MDHEN and SYDVKM. The CDR3 sequence is 15 residues long. With 5 bases clipped from V and 7 bases from J, the junction kept 8 bases outside the gene matches. The CDR3: CASSNPGLAENTQYF. In DNA, the CDR3 is TGTGCCAGCAGTAATCCGGGACTAGCGGAAAATACGCAGTATTTT.

V gene TRBV19 combines with J gene TRBJ2-7; perhaps TRBD1 as D (5 bases). Germline V gene data show CDR1 as LNHDA and CDR2 as SQIVND (reference sequence). This CDR3 is 14 amino acids long. The germline V and J ends were trimmed by 2 bases and 2 bases, with 10 bases remaining between them. CDR3 bases: TGTGCCAGTAGTATACTTGGGGCACCCTACGAGCAGTACTTC. Translated: CASSILGAPYEQYF.

In DNA form, the CDR3 reads TGTGCCAGCAGCCCCACCCAGGGGGCTAACTATGGCTACACCTTC. Residues: CASSPTQGANYGYTF. The J gene is TRBJ1-2, the V gene TRBV28; TRBD1 matches at 7 bases. V gave up 6 bases and J gave up 0 bases; unmatched junction bases: 7. CDR1 is MDHEN and CDR2 is SYDVKM in the germline V gene. CDR3 length equals 15 residues.

The gene calls are TRBV9 and TRBJ1-3; 8 nucleotides match TRBD1. V lost 3 bases and J lost 7; bases outside the gene matches: 9. CDR1 and CDR2 from the germline V gene are SGDLS and YYNGEE. The CDR3 consists of 15 residues. The CDR3 loop is CASSGTGNEGNTIYF. CDR3 coding DNA: TGTGCCAGCAGCGGGACAGGGAACGAAGGTAACACCATATATTTT.

This rearrangement joins TRBV25-1 to TRBJ1-1, with 8 bases lining up with TRBD1. Trimming cost V 8 bases and J 1 base; bases outside gene matches: 6. The CDR3 covers 14 residues. CDR1 is MGHDK, CDR2 SYGVNS, per germline. The CDR3, as DNA: TGTGCCAGCGACCCGGGACAGGCGAACACTGAAGCTTTCTTT. Translation gives CASDPGQANTEAFF.